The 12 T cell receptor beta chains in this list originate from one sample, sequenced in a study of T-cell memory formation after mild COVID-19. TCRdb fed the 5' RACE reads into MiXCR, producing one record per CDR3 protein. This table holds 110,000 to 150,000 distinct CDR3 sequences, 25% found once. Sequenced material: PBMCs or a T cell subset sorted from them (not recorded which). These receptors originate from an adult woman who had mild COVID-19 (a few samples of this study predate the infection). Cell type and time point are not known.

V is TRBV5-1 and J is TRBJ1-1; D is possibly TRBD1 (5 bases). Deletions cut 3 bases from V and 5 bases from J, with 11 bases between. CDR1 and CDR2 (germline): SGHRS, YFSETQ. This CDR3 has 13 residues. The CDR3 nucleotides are TGCGCCAGCAGCTCCTCGGGGGAAACTGAAGCTTTCTTT. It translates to CASSSSGETEAFF.

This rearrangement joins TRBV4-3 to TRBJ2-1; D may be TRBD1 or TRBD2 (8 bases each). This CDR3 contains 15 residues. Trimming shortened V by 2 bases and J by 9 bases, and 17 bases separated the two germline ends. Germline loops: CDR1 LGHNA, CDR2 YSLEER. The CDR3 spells CASSQQGASGSEQFF. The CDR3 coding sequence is TGCGCCAGCAGCCAACAGGGGGCTAGCGGGTCTGAGCAGTTCTTC.

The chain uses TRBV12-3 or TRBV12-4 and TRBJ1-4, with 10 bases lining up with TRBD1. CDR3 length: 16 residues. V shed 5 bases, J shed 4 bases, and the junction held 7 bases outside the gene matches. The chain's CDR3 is CASSPPGTGVNEKLFF. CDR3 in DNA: TGTGCCAGCAGTCCCCCCGGGACAGGGGTTAATGAAAAACTGTTTTTT.

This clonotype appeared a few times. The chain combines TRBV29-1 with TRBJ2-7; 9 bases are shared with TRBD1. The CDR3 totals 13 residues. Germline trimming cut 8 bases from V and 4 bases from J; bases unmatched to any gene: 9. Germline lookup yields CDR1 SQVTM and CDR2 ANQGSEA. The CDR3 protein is CSLRTGDSYEQYF. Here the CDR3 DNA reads TGCAGCCTTAGGACAGGGGATTCGTACGAGCAGTACTTC.

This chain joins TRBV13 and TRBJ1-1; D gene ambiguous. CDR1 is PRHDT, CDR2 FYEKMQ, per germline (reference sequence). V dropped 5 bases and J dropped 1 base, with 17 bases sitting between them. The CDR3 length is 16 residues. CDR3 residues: CASSPSGNGWNTEAFF. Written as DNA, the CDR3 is TGTGCCAGCAGCCCATCTGGGAATGGATGGAACACTGAAGCTTTCTTT.

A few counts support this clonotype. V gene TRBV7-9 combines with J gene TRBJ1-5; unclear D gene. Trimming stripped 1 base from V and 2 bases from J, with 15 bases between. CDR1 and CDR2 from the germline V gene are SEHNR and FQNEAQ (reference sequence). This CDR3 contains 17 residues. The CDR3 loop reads CASSLGPTTEGNQPQHF. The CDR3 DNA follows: TGTGCCAGCAGCTTAGGTCCCACTACAGAGGGCAATCAGCCCCAGCATTTT.

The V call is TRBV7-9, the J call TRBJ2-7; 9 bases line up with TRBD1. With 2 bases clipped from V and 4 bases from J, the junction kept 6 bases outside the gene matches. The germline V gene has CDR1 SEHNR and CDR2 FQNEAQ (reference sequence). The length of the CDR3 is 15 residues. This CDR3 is CASSLSTGGRYEQYF. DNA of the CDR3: TGTGCCAGCAGCTTATCGACAGGGGGTCGATACGAGCAGTACTTC.

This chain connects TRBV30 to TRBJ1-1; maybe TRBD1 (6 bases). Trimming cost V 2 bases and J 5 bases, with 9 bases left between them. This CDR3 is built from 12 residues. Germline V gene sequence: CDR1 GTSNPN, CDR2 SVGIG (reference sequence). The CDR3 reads CAWSRTGTEAFF. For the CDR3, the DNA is TGTGCCTGGAGTCGAACAGGGACTGAAGCTTTCTTT.

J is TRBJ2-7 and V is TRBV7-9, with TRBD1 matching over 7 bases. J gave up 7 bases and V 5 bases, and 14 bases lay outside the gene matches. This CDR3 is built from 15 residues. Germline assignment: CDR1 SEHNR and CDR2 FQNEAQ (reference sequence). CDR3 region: CASSPPMGQSAEQYF. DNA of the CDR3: TGTGCCAGCAGCCCCCCTATGGGACAGTCCGCAGAGCAGTACTTC.

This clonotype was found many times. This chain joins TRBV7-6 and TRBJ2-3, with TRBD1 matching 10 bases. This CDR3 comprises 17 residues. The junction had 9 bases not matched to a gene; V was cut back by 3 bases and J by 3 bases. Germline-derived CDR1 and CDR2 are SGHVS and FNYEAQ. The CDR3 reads CASSLGQGTWRTDTQYF. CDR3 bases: TGTGCCAGCAGCTTGGGACAGGGGACTTGGAGAACAGATACGCAGTATTTT.

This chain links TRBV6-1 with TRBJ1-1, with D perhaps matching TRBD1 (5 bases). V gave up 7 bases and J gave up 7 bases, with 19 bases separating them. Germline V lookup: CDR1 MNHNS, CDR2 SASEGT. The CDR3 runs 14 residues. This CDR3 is CASTQRGKPLEAFF. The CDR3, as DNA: TGTGCCAGCACCCAGAGGGGCAAACCCCTTGAAGCTTTCTTT.

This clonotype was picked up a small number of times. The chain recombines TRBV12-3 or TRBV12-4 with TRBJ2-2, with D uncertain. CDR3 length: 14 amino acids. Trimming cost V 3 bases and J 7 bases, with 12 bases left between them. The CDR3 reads CASSFRPSGGELFF. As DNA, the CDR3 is TGTGCCAGCAGTTTTCGTCCATCCGGCGGGGAGCTGTTTTTT.